This is a list of T cell receptor beta chains from one sample in a study of cytomegalovirus exposure and HLA in healthy donors. Sequencing was performed with immunoSEQ multiplex PCR; in TCRdb, only in-frame clones are kept and a portion is missing. The data hold roughly 99,000 clones, with around 74% observed a single time. Sequencing was carried out using PBMCs. The receptors shown here come from a woman aged 35 to 49 in good health and CMV-seropositive. Both conserved end residues are part of each CDR3. Fields, in order: CDR3 protein, CDR3 DNA, J gene, D gene, clone size, V gene. A D gene is named only where the DNA matches it firmly. Clone size is stated in some rows and not others, as once, few, many or a class when expanded.

CSVLPDRGYGYTF,TGCAGCGTTCTCCCGGACAGGGGCTATGGCTACACCTTC,TRBJ1-2,TRBD1,NA,TRBV29-1
CASRFQGESSEQYF,TGTGCCAGTAGGTTTCAGGGTGAATCCTCCGAGCAGTACTTC,TRBJ2-7,NA,NA,TRBV19
CASSSASLVAGYTF,TGTGCCAGCAGTTCAGCCTCGCTGGTAGCTGGCTACACCTTC,TRBJ1-2,NA,NA,TRBV27
CASSPGISYNSPLHF,TGTGCCAGCAGCCCGGGGATCTCCTATAATTCACCCCTCCACTTT,TRBJ1-6,NA,NA,TRBV5-4
CASSAGTDNEKLFF,TGTGCCAGTAGCGCCGGGACAGATAATGAAAAACTGTTTTTT,TRBJ1-4,TRBD1,once,TRBV19
CASSAPGRGTYEQYF,TGTGCCAGCAGTGCACCAGGGAGGGGAACCTACGAGCAGTACTTC,TRBJ2-7,TRBD2,NA,TRBV6-1
CASSLPGSYGYTF,TGTGCCAGCAGCTTGCCTGGGAGCTATGGCTACACCTTC,TRBJ1-2,NA,NA,TRBV5-4
CASSSTGAYGYTF,TGCGCCAGCAGCTCGACAGGGGCCTATGGCTACACCTTC,TRBJ1-2,TRBD1,NA,TRBV5-1
CASSLPDRENTEAFF,TGTGCCAGCAGCTTACCGGACAGGGAAAACACTGAAGCTTTCTTT,TRBJ1-1,TRBD1,NA,TRBV7-8
CASSPGGSNQPQHF,TGTGCCAGCTCACCGGGGGGGAGCAATCAGCCCCAGCATTTT,TRBJ1-5,NA,NA,TRBV18
CATSSPRQGVAYEQYF,TGTGCCACCAGCAGCCCAAGACAGGGGGTCGCCTACGAGCAGTACTTC,TRBJ2-7,TRBD1,NA,TRBV15
CASRGTRGGIGELFF,TGTGCCAGCAGGGGGACTCGGGGGGGGATCGGGGAGCTGTTTTTT,TRBJ2-2,TRBD2,once,TRBV6-1
CASSHGGTRRTDTQYF,TGTGCCAGCAGCCACGGGGGGACCCGGCGAACAGATACGCAGTATTTT,TRBJ2-3,TRBD2,NA,TRBV6-6
CASASGGGNNEQFF,TGTGCCAGCGCCTCTGGCGGGGGGAACAATGAGCAGTTCTTC,TRBJ2-1,TRBD2,NA,TRBV19
CASSLAGGTDTQYF,TGTGCCAGCAGCTTAGCGGGGGGAACAGATACGCAGTATTTT,TRBJ2-3,TRBD2,NA,TRBV7-3
CASRPGTSQETQYF,TGTGCCAGCAGACCCGGGACATCACAAGAGACCCAGTACTTC,TRBJ2-5,NA,NA,TRBV27
CASRRTSGGNEQFF,TGTGCCAGCAGGCGGACTAGCGGCGGCAATGAGCAGTTCTTC,TRBJ2-1,TRBD2,NA,TRBV2
CASSESPVWGTGHQPQHF,TGTGCCAGCAGTGAATCCCCGGTCTGGGGGACAGGGCATCAGCCCCAGCATTTT,TRBJ1-5,TRBD1,once,TRBV6-1
CAWSADYGYTF,TGTGCCTGGAGTGCTGACTATGGCTACACCTTC,TRBJ1-2,NA,NA,TRBV30
CASSQQGDTQYF,TGTGCCAGCAGCCAACAGGGGGATACGCAGTATTTT,TRBJ2-3,TRBD1,NA,TRBV6-1
CASIGTGSVDTQYF,TGTGCCAGCATCGGGACAGGGTCTGTAGATACGCAGTATTTT,TRBJ2-3,TRBD1,NA,TRBV28
CAWMAFGQRTDTQYF,TGTGCCTGGATGGCGTTTGGACAGCGCACAGATACGCAGTATTTT,TRBJ2-3,NA,NA,TRBV30
CASRPSRDREHLMGGYTF,TGTGCAAGTCGCCCCAGCCGGGACAGGGAACATTTGATGGGGGGCTACACCTTC,TRBJ1-2,NA,NA,TRBV12-2
CASSPPGTVIYEQYF,TGTGCCAGCAGTCCCCCCGGGACAGTGATCTACGAGCAGTACTTC,TRBJ2-7,TRBD1,NA,TRBV28
CASSKGDRLNTEAFF,TGTGCCAGTAGTAAAGGGGACAGGTTGAACACTGAAGCTTTCTTT,TRBJ1-1,TRBD1,NA,TRBV19
CASSYGLLAGGNEQFF,TGTGCCAGCAGTTATGGATTGCTAGCGGGGGGGAATGAGCAGTTCTTC,TRBJ2-1,TRBD2,NA,TRBV6-6
CASSPSGGATDTQYF,TGTGCCAGCAGCCCGAGCGGGGGGGCCACAGATACGCAGTATTTT,TRBJ2-3,TRBD2,NA,TRBV4-2
CASSFVSGAYNEQFF,TGTGCCAGCAGCTTTGTTAGCGGAGCTTACAATGAGCAGTTCTTC,TRBJ2-1,NA,NA,TRBV7-3
CASSSGTGHGYTF,TGTGCCAGCAGCAGTGGGACAGGGCATGGCTACACCTTC,TRBJ1-2,TRBD1,few,TRBV6-5
CATTGQVFDTQYF,TGTGCCACTACGGGACAGGTCTTTGATACGCAGTATTTT,TRBJ2-3,TRBD1,NA,TRBV19
CASTGNKRDTEAFF,TGTGCCAGTACCGGGAACAAGAGGGACACTGAAGCTTTCTTT,TRBJ1-1,NA,NA,TRBV5-4
CSARQGAKNIQYF,TGCAGCGCAAGACAGGGAGCCAAAAACATTCAGTACTTC,TRBJ2-4,TRBD1,NA,TRBV29-1
CASSIDIRPQHF,TGTGCCAGTAGTATAGATATCCGGCCCCAGCATTTT,TRBJ1-5,NA,once,TRBV19
CASSPGTGYNEQFF,TGTGCCAGCAGCCCCGGGACAGGGTACAATGAGCAGTTCTTC,TRBJ2-1,TRBD1,NA,TRBV7-2
CASSEDEDSSPLHF,TGTGCCAGCAGTGAAGACGAGGACAGTTCACCCCTCCACTTT,TRBJ1-6,NA,NA,TRBV6-1
CASSSGGTSYNEQFF,TGCGCCAGCAGCTCCGGGGGGACCTCCTACAATGAGCAGTTCTTC,TRBJ2-1,TRBD2,NA,TRBV5-1
CASSPKAPGQGAENTIYF,TGTGCCAGCTCACCGAAAGCGCCGGGACAGGGGGCCGAAAACACCATATATTTT,TRBJ1-3,TRBD1,few,TRBV18
CASSSLPGTSGGSSYNEQFF,TGCGCCAGCTCTTCCCTTCCCGGGACTAGCGGGGGGAGCTCCTACAATGAGCAGTTCTTC,TRBJ2-1,TRBD2,NA,TRBV5-1
CASSPGTRKETQYF,TGTGCCAGCTCACCGGGGACAAGGAAAGAGACCCAGTACTTC,TRBJ2-5,NA,NA,TRBV18
CATSRDLEQLNSNQPQHF,TGTGCCACCAGCAGAGATTTGGAGCAGCTAAATAGCAATCAGCCCCAGCATTTT,TRBJ1-5,NA,few,TRBV15
CASSGGRGYYGYTF,TGTGCCAGCAGCGGAGGCAGGGGTTACTATGGCTACACCTTC,TRBJ1-2,NA,NA,TRBV7-9
CASSQEARTGVGEKLFF,TGTGCCAGCAGCCAAGAGGCACGGACAGGGGTAGGAGAAAAACTGTTTTTT,TRBJ1-4,TRBD1,once,TRBV4-2
CASSSGSPEAFF,TGCGCCAGCAGCTCAGGGTCCCCTGAAGCTTTCTTT,TRBJ1-1,NA,few,TRBV5-1
CASSSDNGEKLFF,TGTGCCAGCAGTTCGGACAACGGGGAAAAACTGTTTTTT,TRBJ1-4,NA,NA,TRBV2